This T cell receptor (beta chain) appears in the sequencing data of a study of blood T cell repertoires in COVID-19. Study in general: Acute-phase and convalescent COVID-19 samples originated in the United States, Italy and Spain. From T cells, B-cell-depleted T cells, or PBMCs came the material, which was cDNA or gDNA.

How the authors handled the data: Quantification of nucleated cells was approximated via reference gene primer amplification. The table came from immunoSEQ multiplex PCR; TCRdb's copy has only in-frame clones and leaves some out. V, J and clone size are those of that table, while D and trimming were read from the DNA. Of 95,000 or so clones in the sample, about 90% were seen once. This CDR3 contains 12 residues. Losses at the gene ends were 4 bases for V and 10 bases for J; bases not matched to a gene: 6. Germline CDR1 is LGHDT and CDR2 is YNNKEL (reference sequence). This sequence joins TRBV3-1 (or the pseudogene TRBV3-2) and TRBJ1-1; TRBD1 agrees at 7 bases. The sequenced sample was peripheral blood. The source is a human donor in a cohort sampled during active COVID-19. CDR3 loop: CASSRVTGRAFF. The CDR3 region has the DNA TGTGCCAGCAGCCGGGTGACAGGGAGAGCTTTCTTT.